This entry lists 24 T cell receptor beta chains sequenced from one sample in a study of blood T cell repertoires in COVID-19. The assay was immunoSEQ multiplex PCR, and TCRdb's table has in-frame clones only and misses some. The repertoire holds approximately 130,000 clones, with 83% as singletons. The specimen was PBMCs or T cells enriched from blood (not recorded which). These TCRs come from a man under 40 who had recovered from COVID-19.

This chain links TRBV14 with TRBJ2-3; TRBD2 agrees at 13 bases. Per germline, CDR1 SGHDN and CDR2 FVKESK. V lost 4 bases, J lost 4 bases, and 8 bases stayed unmatched. The CDR3 extends over 17 amino acids. In DNA, the CDR3 is TGTGCCAGCAGCCCCCTGGGACTAGCGGGACGGGCAGATACGCAGTATTTT. The encoded protein is CASSPLGLAGRADTQYF.

The rearrangement uses TRBV3-1 (or the pseudogene TRBV3-2) and TRBJ1-1, with D possibly matching TRBD1 (6 bases). CDR3 length equals 16 residues. The germline V gene has CDR1 LGHDT and CDR2 YNNKEL (reference sequence). The ends were cut back, 0 bases at V and 4 bases at J, with 15 bases in the middle. CDR3 coding DNA: TGTGCCAGCAGCCAAGAGTCAGGGGCAAAGGGCACTGAAGCTTTCTTT. This codes for CASSQESGAKGTEAFF.

This rearrangement joins TRBV9 to TRBJ2-3, with 7 bases matching TRBD1. V lost 4 bases, J lost 2 bases, and 10 bases stayed unmatched. The CDR3 extends over 16 amino acids. Per the germline V gene, CDR1 is SGDLS and CDR2 is YYNGEE. CDR3 sequence (DNA): TGTGCCAGCAGCTTGTCAACAGGGGCCCTCACAGATACGCAGTATTTT. Translated: CASSLSTGALTDTQYF.

V is TRBV12-5 and J is TRBJ2-1, with 7 positions matching TRBD1. The CDR3 loop spans 15 amino acids. The V gene's germline CDR1 is LGHNT and CDR2 FRNRAP. With 6 bases clipped from V and 5 bases from J, the junction kept 10 bases outside the gene matches. For the CDR3, the DNA is TGTGCTAGTGGATTGACAGGGACAAACCACAATGAGCAGTTCTTC. Its translation: CASGLTGTNHNEQFF.

This clone was recorded only once. V and J are TRBV4-2 and TRBJ1-2, with D tentatively TRBD1 (5 bases). This CDR3 comprises 16 residues. Trimming shortened V by 0 bases and J by 4 bases, and 15 bases separated the two germline ends. The germline gives CDR1 LGHNA, CDR2 YNFKEQ. Here the CDR3 DNA reads TGTGCCAGCAGCCAAGAATGGGGGGGAATTTTCTATGGCTACACCTTC. Translating gives CASSQEWGGIFYGYTF.

V is TRBV2 and J is TRBJ1-6; D is perhaps TRBD1 (6 bases). V gave up 9 bases and J gave up 6 bases, with 18 bases separating them. CDR3 length: 15 residues. Germline CDR1 is SNHLY and CDR2 is FYNNEI. CDR3: CARSPVGAGNSPLHF. Written as DNA, the CDR3 is TGTGCCAGATCTCCTGTGGGGGCGGGTAATTCACCCCTCCACTTT.

The J gene is TRBJ1-2, the V gene TRBV27; D not certain. Germline loops: CDR1 MNHEY, CDR2 SMNVEV (reference sequence). This CDR3 has 15 residues. Trimming left V 6 bases short and J 5 bases short, with 19 bases between. CDR3 in amino acids: CASSPAPGSGYGYTF. CDR3 coding DNA: TGTGCCAGCAGCCCAGCACCAGGCTCTGGATATGGCTACACCTTC.

The chain joins TRBV19 to TRBJ1-1; no clear D. Germline V CDR1 and CDR2: LNHDA, SQIVND (reference sequence). This CDR3 region has 14 residues. Trimming removed 3 bases at V and 11 bases at J, with 19 bases between. CDR3 amino acids: CASSILTPGNGAFF. The CDR3 coding sequence is TGTGCCAGTAGTATCCTTACCCCGGGAAATGGGGCTTTCTTT. The entire variable domain, with the rest obtained from reference TRBV19 and TRBJ1-1, is as follows: DGGITQSPKYLFRKEGQNVTLSCEQNLNHDAMYWYRQDPGQGLRLIYYSQIVNDFQKGDIAEGYSVSREKKESFPLTVTSAQKNPTAFYLCASSILTPGNGAFFGQGTRLTVV.

V and J are TRBV10-3 and TRBJ2-2, with 13 bases identical to TRBD2. J was trimmed by 3 bases and V by 11 bases; bases with no gene match: 15. The CDR3 consists of 18 residues. CDR1 and CDR2 from the germline V gene are ENHRY and SYGVKD. The CDR3 DNA sequence: TGTGCCGTATTGAAGGTTGGACTAGCGGGAGATGACACCGGGGAGCTGTTTTTT. This encodes CAVLKVGLAGDDTGELFF.

The chain is built from TRBV6-5 and TRBJ2-3; 7 nucleotides align to TRBD2. Per germline, CDR1 MNHEY and CDR2 SVGAGI. With 6 bases clipped from V and 0 bases from J, the junction kept 6 bases outside the gene matches. This CDR3 has 15 amino acids. The CDR3 DNA follows: TGTGCCAGCAGCCACAGCGGGGCGAGCACAGATACGCAGTATTTT. Translating it yields CASSHSGASTDTQYF.

The chain is built from TRBV4-1 and TRBJ2-1, with 10 bases matching TRBD2. V was clipped by 2 bases and J by 6 bases; unmatched bases: 13. CDR3 length: 18 residues. Germline loops: CDR1 MGHRA, CDR2 YSYEKL. The CDR3 DNA follows: TGCGCCAGCAGCCAACTAGCGGGAGTTCCTTACTACGGCAATGAGCAGTTCTTC. This codes for CASSQLAGVPYYGNEQFF.

The V and J genes are TRBV2 and TRBJ2-2; 8 positions match TRBD1. The CDR3 has 15 amino acids. The germline V gene encodes CDR1 SNHLY and CDR2 FYNNEI. J gave up 5 bases and V 7 bases, and 9 bases lay outside the gene matches. The CDR3 DNA sequence: TGTGCCAGCACCCCCGGACAGGGAAGGACCGGGGAGCTGTTTTTT. It specifies CASTPGQGRTGELFF.

The chain has TRBV3-1 (or the pseudogene TRBV3-2) and TRBJ1-3, with 7 bases matching TRBD1. Germline-derived CDR1 and CDR2 are LGHDT and YNNKEL (reference sequence). Trimming cost V 1 base and J 6 bases; bases outside gene matches: 3. This CDR3 spans 14 amino acids. As DNA, the CDR3 is TGTGCCAGCAGCCAAGGGACAGGCCAAAACACCATATATTTT. Its translation: CASSQGTGQNTIYF.

The chain links TRBV3-1 (or the pseudogene TRBV3-2) to TRBJ2-7; TRBD2 aligns across 9 bases. CDR1 and CDR2 from the germline V gene are LGHDT and YNNKEL (reference sequence). CDR3 length: 16 residues. After removal of 1 base from V and 6 bases from J, the junction contained 10 bases not matched to a gene. CDR3 in amino acids: CASSQGVPSGASEQYF. In DNA form, the CDR3 reads TGTGCCAGCAGCCAAGGAGTCCCTAGCGGGGCCTCCGAGCAGTACTTC.

The rearrangement uses TRBV9 and TRBJ2-5; tentatively, D is TRBD2 (6 bases). This CDR3 spans 16 amino acids. CDR1 is SGDLS, CDR2 YYNGEE, per germline. Trimming shortened V by 0 bases and J by 1 base, and 13 bases separated the two germline ends. The CDR3 protein is CASSVGVGGAQETQYF. In DNA form, the CDR3 reads TGTGCCAGCAGCGTAGGTGTGGGGGGTGCCCAAGAGACCCAGTACTTC.

This chain uses TRBV5-1 with TRBJ2-7; D unclear. Trimming left V 0 bases short and J 6 bases short, with 13 bases between. This CDR3 region has 14 residues. Germline V gives CDR1 SGHRS, CDR2 YFSETQ. In DNA, the CDR3 is TGCGCCAGCAGCTTGGATCACGGAGTCGTCGAGCAGTACTTC. It codes for CASSLDHGVVEQYF.

V gene TRBV5-1 combines with J gene TRBJ1-6, with TRBD1 matching 8 bases. Germline V lookup: CDR1 SGHRS, CDR2 YFSETQ. V trimming: 4 bases; J trimming: 7 bases; junction bases outside the gene matches: 4. This CDR3 spans 14 amino acids. The CDR3 spells CASSVRDRNSPLHF. The CDR3 region has the DNA TGCGCCAGCAGCGTCCGGGACAGGAATTCACCCCTCCACTTT.

This clone was observed a handful of times. V usage is TRBV19 and J usage is TRBJ1-2, with D unresolved. The CDR3 length is 13 residues. V lost 3 bases and J 10 bases, leaving 15 bases between the germline ends. CDR1 is LNHDA and CDR2 is SQIVND in the germline V gene (reference sequence). The CDR3 DNA reads TGTGCCAGTAGTATTCTTGGGCAGTCGGACTACACCTTC. It codes for CASSILGQSDYTF.

This clone was observed once. The CDR3 protein is CASMAGTGANQPQHF. CDR3 coding DNA: TGTGCCAGCATGGCCGGGACAGGAGCCAATCAGCCCCAGCATTTT. V gene TRBV19 combines with J gene TRBJ1-5, with TRBD1 matching over 8 bases. Losses at the gene ends were 9 bases for V and 3 bases for J; bases not matched to a gene: 10. The germline V gene encodes CDR1 LNHDA and CDR2 SQIVND (reference sequence). The length of the CDR3 is 15 residues.

J is TRBJ2-2 and V is TRBV11-2, with 13 positions matching TRBD2. This CDR3 has 18 amino acids. Trimming at V came to 0 bases and at J to 7 bases, leaving 8 bases not matched to a gene. Looked up from germline, CDR1 is SGHAT and CDR2 is FQNNGV. The CDR3 DNA reads TGTGCCAGCAGCTTAGATGGGACTAGCGGGACGGGCGGCGGGGAGCTGTTTTTT. Translated: CASSLDGTSGTGGGELFF. The full variable domain, completed using reference TRBV11-2 and TRBJ2-2, is EAGVAQSPRYKIIEKRQSVAFWCNPISGHATLYWYQQILGQGPKLLIQFQNNGVVDDSQLPKDRFSAERLKGVDSTLKIQPAKLEDSAVYLCASSLDGTSGTGGGELFFGEGSRLTVL.

The J gene is TRBJ2-1, the V gene TRBV18; 8 bases agree with TRBD1. J lost 5 bases, V lost 5 bases, and 11 bases had no gene match. The CDR3 loop spans 16 amino acids. CDR1 is KGHSH, CDR2 LQKENI, per germline. The CDR3 nucleotides read TGTGCCAGCTCAGAGGGTGCAGGGGGCGCTCACAATGAGCAGTTCTTC. This translates into CASSEGAGGAHNEQFF.

The rearrangement links TRBV11-2 to TRBJ2-4; maybe TRBD1 (6 bases). From germline, CDR1 is SGHAT and CDR2 FQNNGV. The length of the CDR3 is 19 residues. V lost 1 base and J 0 bases, leaving 19 bases between the germline ends. The CDR3 reads CASSLGFGWSGVAKNIQYF. CDR3 coding DNA: TGTGCCAGCAGCTTAGGATTCGGGTGGTCAGGGGTAGCCAAAAACATTCAGTACTTC.

The chain combines TRBV7-9 with TRBJ1-3; the match to TRBD1 covers 10 bases. The V and J ends lost 4 bases and 2 bases, in that order; junction bases with no gene match: 8. The CDR3 runs to 17 residues. Per the germline V gene, CDR1 is SEHNR and CDR2 is FQNEAQ (reference sequence). The CDR3 loop reads CASSSDRGRTAGNTIYF. The CDR3 DNA follows: TGTGCCAGCAGCTCCGACAGGGGGCGGACGGCTGGAAACACCATATATTTT. Using reference TRBV7-9 and TRBJ1-3 for the parts outside the CDR3, the full variable domain is DTGVSQNPRHKITKRGQNVTFRCDPISEHNRLYWYRQTLGQGPEFLTYFQNEAQLEKSRLLSDRFSAERPKGSFSTLEIQRTEQGDSAMYLCASSSDRGRTAGNTIYFGEGSWLTVV.

The CDR3 protein is CASSVPSGMNTGELFF. CDR3 DNA: TGTGCCAGCAGCGTCCCTAGCGGGATGAACACCGGGGAGCTGTTTTTT. J is TRBJ2-2 and V is TRBV9, with 9 bases matching TRBD2. The junction had 3 bases not matched to a gene; V was cut back by 2 bases and J by 1 base. This CDR3 spans 16 amino acids. Germline lookup yields CDR1 SGDLS and CDR2 YYNGEE.